One sample yielded the 2 T cell receptor beta chains listed below, sequenced in a study of T cell responses to AZD1222 COVID-19 vaccine. TCRdb's table, derived via immunoSEQ multiplex PCR, lists solely in-frame clones and lacks some. The data show around 110,000 clones, approximately 85% seen once. Sequenced material: peripheral blood, taken on day 0 of MenACWY control vaccination. The receptor set was obtained from an adult in good health.

The chain is built from TRBV7-2 and TRBJ2-1; maybe TRBD1 (6 bases). With 5 bases removed from V and 8 bases from J, the gap between germline ends came to 13 bases. This CDR3 comprises 13 residues. Germline CDR1 is SGHTA and CDR2 is FQGNSA. The CDR3 protein is CASSPRRGYEQFF. In nucleotides, the CDR3 is TGTGCCAGCAGCCCCCGCAGGGGCTATGAGCAGTTCTTC.

The chain joins TRBV11-2 to TRBJ1-2, with 8 nucleotides matching TRBD1. Unmatched junction bases numbered 4, after V lost 2 bases and J lost 2 bases. CDR1 is SGHAT, CDR2 FQNNGV, per germline. The CDR3 is 15 amino acids. CDR3: CASSLRTGNNYGYTF. CDR3 DNA sequence: TGTGCCAGCAGCTTAAGGACAGGGAACAACTATGGCTACACCTTC.